Listed here are 28 T cell receptor beta chains from one sample, sequenced in a study of identical twins. A single record per CDR3 protein comes from TCRdb applying MiXCR to the 5' RACE reads. The data contain under 450,000 distinct CDR3 sequences, around 20% of them singletons. The sequenced material came from naive T cells sorted from blood. The source is a man aged 50 to 59 in good health.

The chain employs TRBV2 and TRBJ2-3; TRBD2 aligns across 9 bases. Germline V lookup: CDR1 SNHLY, CDR2 FYNNEI. This CDR3 is built from 15 residues. After removal of 2 bases from V and 5 bases from J, the junction contained 5 bases not matched to a gene. The DNA of the CDR3 is TGTGCCAGCAGTGAACGGCTAGCGGGGATAGATACGCAGTATTTT. Its protein product is CASSERLAGIDTQYF.

This clonotype was seen repeatedly, ten times or more. The chain carries TRBV12-3 or TRBV12-4 and TRBJ2-1; possibly TRBD2 for D (5 bases). V was pared by 3 bases and J by 5 bases, with 11 bases between. The CDR3 spans 14 residues. The CDR3 region is CASSFSAVNNEQFF. The CDR3 DNA sequence: TGTGCCAGCAGTTTCTCAGCGGTCAACAATGAGCAGTTCTTC.

The CDR3 region is CSESGAREDTQYF. CDR3 in DNA: TGCAGTGAGTCGGGGGCCCGGGAGGATACGCAGTATTTT. This chain connects TRBV20-1 to TRBJ2-3; D assignment may be TRBD1 or TRBD2 (6 bases each). This CDR3 has 13 amino acids. V was cut by 7 bases and J by 6 bases, with 17 bases left in between. Germline-derived CDR1 and CDR2 are DFQATT and SNEGSKA (reference sequence).

This clonotype was detected many times. V gene TRBV27 combines with J gene TRBJ2-3; D is ambiguous. CDR1 and CDR2 (germline): MNHEY, SMNVEV (reference sequence). The CDR3 is 14 amino acids. V was shortened by 2 bases and J by 5 bases, with 11 bases between the two germline ends. The CDR3 here is CASSLARPRDTQYF. The CDR3 nucleotides are TGTGCCAGCAGTTTAGCTCGGCCGAGAGATACGCAGTATTTT.

This clonotype was recorded a few times. This chain links TRBV18 with TRBJ2-3; D unclear. The ends were cut back, 2 bases at V and 10 bases at J, with 13 bases in the middle. The CDR3 spans 13 residues. Germline assignment: CDR1 KGHSH and CDR2 LQKENI. CDR3 sequence reads: CASSPGPRSSQYF. CDR3 bases: TGTGCCAGCTCACCAGGACCACGCTCTTCGCAGTATTTT.

There are many counts of this clonotype. This chain connects TRBV6-2 or TRBV6-3 to TRBJ2-1, with 15 bases lining up with TRBD2. This CDR3 contains 20 residues. Per the germline V gene, CDR1 is MNHEY and CDR2 is SVGEGT. V dropped 6 bases and J dropped 0; count of bases not matched to a gene: 12. In nucleotides, the CDR3 is TGTGCCAGCAGCTTTCCGGGGACTAGCGGGAGGCCGAGCTCCTACAATGAGCAGTTCTTC. Translation: CASSFPGTSGRPSSYNEQFF.

The table lists this clonotype with a few counts. J is TRBJ1-4 and V is TRBV20-1; D call uncertain. The CDR3 totals 17 residues. V gave up 0 bases and J gave up 0 bases, with 14 bases separating them. CDR1 and CDR2 from the germline V gene are DFQATT and SNEGSKA (reference sequence). CDR3: CSARDRRTAATNEKLFF. The CDR3 DNA is TGCAGTGCTAGAGATAGACGGACGGCTGCAACTAATGAAAAACTGTTTTTT.

The rearrangement uses TRBV20-1 and TRBJ2-5; D remains ambiguous. This CDR3 contains 14 residues. In germline, CDR1 is DFQATT, CDR2 SNEGSKA (reference sequence). Trimming stripped 3 bases from V and 4 bases from J, with 15 bases between. CDR3 residues: CSARVGVFPETQYF. The CDR3 nucleotides are TGCAGTGCTAGGGTTGGGGTTTTTCCAGAGACCCAGTACTTC.

In its sample, this clonotype was seen a few times. This sequence joins TRBV5-1 and TRBJ1-5; 7 nucleotides align to TRBD1. This CDR3 is 14 amino acids long. From germline, CDR1 is SGHRS and CDR2 YFSETQ. Unmatched junction bases numbered 4, after V lost 1 base and J lost 6 bases. The CDR3 sequence is CASSLTGDGQPQHF. For the CDR3, the DNA is TGCGCCAGCAGCTTGACAGGGGACGGTCAGCCCCAGCATTTT.

This clonotype was seen many times. The chain couples TRBV15 to TRBJ2-1; D could derive from TRBD1 or TRBD2 (6 bases each). Germline CDR1 reads LNHNV; CDR2 reads YYDKDF (reference sequence). This CDR3 contains 15 residues. Trimming cost V 1 base and J 4 bases, with 11 bases left between them. The CDR3 bases are TGTGCCACCAGCAGAGGCGGGACACGGTACAATGAGCAGTTCTTC. Amino acids: CATSRGGTRYNEQFF.

This clonotype turned up a few times. CDR3 nucleotides: TGTGCCAGCAGCCGGGAGACAGGGGTCTCAGATGAGCAGTTCTTC. Translating gives CASSRETGVSDEQFF. The chain joins TRBV4-2 to TRBJ2-1; 8 bases fit TRBD1. V lost 4 bases, J lost 8 bases, and 10 bases stayed unmatched. The CDR3 length is 15 residues. Looked up from germline, CDR1 is LGHNA and CDR2 is YNFKEQ.

This clonotype turned up a few times. The J gene is TRBJ1-1, the V gene TRBV6-2 or TRBV6-3, with D unresolved. This CDR3 is built from 15 residues. The germline V and J ends were trimmed by 8 bases and 0 bases, with 16 bases remaining between them. The germline CDR1 and CDR2 sequences are MNHEY and SVGEGT. The CDR3 bases are TGTGCCAGCGGAAATACGGGATCTATGAACACTGAAGCTTTCTTT. Translating it yields CASGNTGSMNTEAFF.

This clonotype was picked up many times. V and J are TRBV12-3 or TRBV12-4 and TRBJ2-7; TRBD1 matches 10 bases. CDR3 length: 14 amino acids. J lost 6 bases, V lost 6 bases, and 8 bases had no gene match. CDR3 amino acids: CASRYTGTGAEQYF. The CDR3 DNA sequence: TGTGCCAGCAGGTACACCGGGACAGGGGCCGAGCAGTACTTC.

CDR3 loop: CASRPRPGTSGGGETQYF. CDR3 coding DNA: TGTGCCAGCAGACCACGTCCCGGGACTAGCGGGGGTGGGGAGACCCAGTACTTC. The chain links TRBV12-3 or TRBV12-4 to TRBJ2-5; 14 bases line up with TRBD2. This CDR3 has 18 residues. V trimming: 6 bases; J trimming: 5 bases; junction bases outside the gene matches: 14.

The sample holds many counts of this clonotype. This sequence joins TRBV7-2 and TRBJ2-1; no firm D call. There are 14 residues in the CDR3. The germline CDR1 and CDR2 sequences are SGHTA and FQGNSA. The ends were cut back, 6 bases at V and 3 bases at J, with 12 bases in the middle. This chain's CDR3 is CASRLRVIYNEQFF. The CDR3 DNA reads as TGTGCCAGCAGGTTGAGAGTTATCTACAATGAGCAGTTCTTC.

This clonotype was observed a few times. This chain joins TRBV20-1 and TRBJ2-5, with no clear D. Germline V gives CDR1 DFQATT, CDR2 SNEGSKA (reference sequence). This CDR3 region has 11 residues. With 3 bases removed from V and 5 bases from J, the gap between germline ends came to 7 bases. CDR3 DNA: TGCAGTGCTAGGGATTGGGAGACCCAGTACTTC. Translated: CSARDWETQYF.

In this sample, this clonotype turned up many times. The chain uses TRBV5-6 and TRBJ1-5, with TRBD1 matching over 8 bases. Trimming at V came to 3 bases and at J to 7 bases, leaving 3 bases not matched to a gene. CDR1 is SGHDT, CDR2 YYEEEE, per germline. The CDR3 has 13 residues. As DNA, the CDR3 is TGTGCCAGCAGCTCGACAGGGGTACAGCCCCAGCATTTT. As protein: CASSSTGVQPQHF.

This clonotype was counted between two and nine times. The rearrangement joins TRBV15 to TRBJ2-4; no clear D gene. V lost 5 bases and J lost 0, with 14 bases in between. CDR1 is LNHNV, CDR2 YYDKDF, per germline (reference sequence). The CDR3 extends over 16 amino acids. DNA of the CDR3: TGTGCCACCAGCGTGAGTGTAGGGCTAGCCAAAAACATTCAGTACTTC. Residues: CATSVSVGLAKNIQYF.

This clonotype was seen more than once but under ten times. The CDR3 DNA reads as TGTGCCAGCAGGACTAGCGGATTCTCAGATACGCAGTATTTT. It translates to CASRTSGFSDTQYF. This chain links TRBV12-3 or TRBV12-4 with TRBJ2-3; 9 bases map to TRBD2. V dropped 6 bases and J dropped 4; count of bases not matched to a gene: 5. The CDR3 is made up of 14 amino acids.

The sample holds many counts of this clonotype. This chain joins TRBV29-1 and TRBJ1-1; D is unresolved. CDR1 SQVTM and CDR2 ANQGSEA come from the germline V gene. The V end was cut by 7 bases, the J end by 4 bases, with 13 bases between. This CDR3 spans 12 amino acids. The CDR3 DNA reads TGCAGCGCGACCGAGGCCGGCACTGAAGCTTTCTTT. It encodes CSATEAGTEAFF.

The rearrangement joins TRBV12-3 or TRBV12-4 to TRBJ2-3, with D uncertain. V dropped 0 bases and J dropped 2 bases, with 6 bases sitting between them. The length of the CDR3 is 14 residues. CDR3 in DNA: TGTGCCAGCAGTTTAGCTATTATCACAGATACGCAGTATTTT. Translating gives CASSLAIITDTQYF.

This clonotype was counted many times. The chain is built from TRBV29-1 and TRBJ2-1; D not certain. Germline values: CDR1 SQVTM, CDR2 ANQGSEA. V was clipped by 4 bases and J by 8 bases, with 9 bases between them. The CDR3 has 11 residues. The CDR3 loop is CSVGVYDEQFF. CDR3 nucleotide sequence: TGCAGCGTTGGGGTTTACGATGAGCAGTTCTTC.

J is TRBJ2-7 and V is TRBV7-4; 10 nucleotides line up with TRBD1. Germline CDR1 is SGHVT and CDR2 is SQSDAQ. The CDR3 covers 17 residues. After removal of 5 bases from V and 2 bases from J, the junction contained 12 bases not matched to a gene. This chain's CDR3 is CASSPLGDRGRPYEQYF. CDR3 in DNA: TGTGCCAGCAGCCCCTTGGGGGACAGGGGTCGACCCTACGAGCAGTACTTC.

The sample holds a few counts of this clonotype. The chain carries TRBV7-3 and TRBJ2-2; 14 nucleotides line up with TRBD2. After removal of 2 bases from V and 5 bases from J, the junction contained 4 bases not matched to a gene. The germline gives CDR1 SGHTA, CDR2 FQGTGA. The CDR3 length is 17 residues. The CDR3 protein is CASSLGLAGGQTGELFF. CDR3 in DNA: TGTGCCAGCAGCTTAGGACTAGCGGGAGGACAAACCGGGGAGCTGTTTTTT.

V usage is TRBV28 and J usage is TRBJ2-1, with 9 bases aligning to TRBD1. The germline CDR1 and CDR2 sequences are MDHEN and SYDVKM. The V segment lost 6 bases and the J segment 1 base; nucleotides outside the gene matches: 7. The CDR3 covers 16 residues. The CDR3 reads CASRLRQGVSYNEQFF. The DNA for the CDR3 is TGTGCCAGCAGATTAAGACAGGGGGTATCCTACAATGAGCAGTTCTTC. Complete variable domain (other parts from reference TRBV28 and TRBJ2-1): DVKVTQSSRYLVKRTGEKVFLECVQDMDHENMFWYRQDPGLGLRLIYFSYDVKMKEKGDIPEGYSVSREKKERFSLILESASTNQTSMYLCASRLRQGVSYNEQFFGPGTRLTVL.

The J gene is TRBJ2-5, the V gene TRBV9, with no clear D. The V end lost 4 bases, the J end lost 1 base, and 11 bases lay between the germline ends. CDR1 and CDR2 (germline): SGDLS, YYNGEE. This CDR3 has 14 residues. The DNA for the CDR3 is TGTGCCAGCAGCTCAAGTCGGACCCAAGAGACCCAGTACTTC. It translates to CASSSSRTQETQYF. Supplemented by reference TRBV9 and TRBJ2-5, the full variable domain reads DSGVTQTPKHLITATGQRVTLRCSPRSGDLSVYWYQQSLDQGLQFLIQYYNGEERAKGNILERFSAQQFPDLHSELNLSSLELGDSALYFCASSSSRTQETQYFGPGTRLLVL.

The genes are TRBV20-1 and TRBJ2-7; D unclear. Trimming shortened V by 0 bases and J by 1 base, and 10 bases separated the two germline ends. This CDR3 comprises 14 residues. Germline V gene data show CDR1 as DFQATT and CDR2 as SNEGSKA (reference sequence). CDR3 coding DNA: TGCAGTGCTAGAGATCAGGCCAGTTCCTACGAGCAGTACTTC. This codes for CSARDQASSYEQYF.

This clonotype has a count of ten or more. This sequence joins TRBV5-1 and TRBJ2-6; D ambiguous. CDR1 is SGHRS and CDR2 is YFSETQ in the germline V gene. The CDR3 has 14 amino acids. V lost 0 bases and J 2 bases, leaving 3 bases between the germline ends. The CDR3 DNA reads as TGCGCCAGCAGCTTGGGTGCTGGGGCCAACGTCCTGACTTTC. This sequence encodes CASSLGAGANVLTF.